The 26 T cell receptor beta chains listed next were all sequenced from one sample in a study of blood T cells in healthy people across ages. Then a second PCR, running about 6 to 12 cycles, was carried out with a sample-barcoded 5' primer and a J-beta primer mix. TCRdb re-called the 5' RACE reads through MiXCR, storing one row per CDR3 protein. The sample yields roughly 800,000 distinct CDR3 sequences, 55% to 75% seen once. The sample taken for sequencing was blood. Receptor source: a man aged 25 to 40 in good health.

The chain uses TRBV7-2 and TRBJ2-3; 8 bases agree with TRBD1. The CDR3 has 17 amino acids. CDR1 SGHTA and CDR2 FQGNSA come from the germline V gene. J lost 10 bases, V lost 2 bases, and 17 bases had no gene match. Written as DNA, the CDR3 is TGTGCCAGCAGCTTATCCGTCGGGCAGGGGGCGAGTATGGCGCAGTATTTT. This codes for CASSLSVGQGASMAQYF.

This chain joins TRBV7-2 and TRBJ1-1, with 7 bases fitting TRBD1. Germline V gene sequence: CDR1 SGHTA, CDR2 FQGNSA. V gave up 3 bases and J gave up 8 bases; unmatched junction bases: 9. This CDR3 comprises 14 residues. The CDR3 sequence: CASSFAWDSGEAFF. The CDR3 bases are TGTGCCAGCAGCTTCGCGTGGGACAGTGGGGAAGCTTTCTTT. Full variable domain (outside the CDR3, taken from reference TRBV7-2 and TRBJ1-1): GAGVSQSPSNKVTEKGKDVELRCDPISGHTALYWYRQSLGQGLEFLIYFQGNSAPDKSGLPSDRFSAERTGGSVSTLTIQRTQQEDSAVYLCASSFAWDSGEAFFGQGTRLTVV.

The V and J genes are TRBV6-1 and TRBJ2-6; the match to TRBD1 covers 7 bases. The germline V gene has CDR1 MNHNS and CDR2 SASEGT. This CDR3 region has 13 residues. The trim removed 8 bases at V and 2 bases at J, leaving 0 bases unmatched. The CDR3 loop reads CASGQAGANVLTF. The CDR3 DNA is TGTGCCAGCGGACAGGCTGGGGCCAACGTCCTGACTTTC.

The chain recombines TRBV10-3 with TRBJ2-7, with D possibly being TRBD1 (6 bases). Per the germline V gene, CDR1 is ENHRY and CDR2 is SYGVKD. V lost 11 bases to trimming and J lost 3 bases, with 17 bases between them. This CDR3 spans 13 amino acids. CDR3 coding DNA: TGTGCCCCTCGTATTTGGGACAACTACGAGCAGTACTTC. This codes for CAPRIWDNYEQYF.

As regards this clonotype: A junction end diverges from the germline sequence, so it may reflect a read error. This chain links TRBV20-1 with TRBJ2-7; no clear D gene. Germline V CDR1 and CDR2: DFQATT, SNEGSKA (reference sequence). This CDR3 has 15 residues. DNA of the CDR3: TGCAGTGCTGGAGATACCCTCCGGGTACCCTACGAGCAGTACTTC. It yields the protein CSAGDTLRVPYEQYF.

The table lists this clonotype with a count of one. V gene TRBV9 combines with J gene TRBJ2-1, with 9 bases aligning to TRBD1. From germline, CDR1 is SGDLS and CDR2 YYNGEE. After removal of 3 bases from V and 8 bases from J, the junction contained 0 bases not matched to a gene. The CDR3 is made up of 12 amino acids. CDR3 DNA sequence: TGTGCCAGCAGCGGACAGGGGGATGAGCAGTTCTTC. It specifies CASSGQGDEQFF.

The chain links TRBV11-2 to TRBJ1-1; D is ambiguous. CDR3 size: 11 residues. Germline-derived CDR1 and CDR2 are SGHAT and FQNNGV. V lost 6 bases to trimming and J lost 6 bases, with 8 bases between them. The CDR3 is CASRGSAEAFF. For the CDR3, the DNA is TGTGCCAGCAGGGGATCAGCTGAAGCTTTCTTT.

This clonotype was detected only a few times. The chain carries TRBV7-6 and TRBJ1-1; D gene ambiguous. The CDR3 is made up of 14 amino acids. V was pared by 1 base and J by 3 bases, with 9 bases between. Germline loops: CDR1 SGHVS, CDR2 FNYEAQ. The CDR3 loop reads CASSLVLVDTEAFF. CDR3 nucleotides: TGTGCCAGCAGCTTAGTCCTCGTGGACACTGAAGCTTTCTTT.

The chain joins TRBV20-1 to TRBJ2-5, with 10 bases lining up with TRBD2. Germline loops: CDR1 DFQATT, CDR2 SNEGSKA (reference sequence). J gave up 5 bases and V 3 bases, and 9 bases lay outside the gene matches. The CDR3 consists of 15 residues. The CDR3 sequence is CSASGLAGEGETQYF. CDR3 bases: TGCAGTGCTAGTGGGCTAGCGGGAGAGGGGGAGACCCAGTACTTC.

This sequence joins TRBV7-2 and TRBJ2-1, with D perhaps given as TRBD1 or TRBD2 (6 bases each). CDR1 is SGHTA, CDR2 FQGNSA, per germline. The CDR3 runs 15 residues. V dropped 6 bases and J dropped 5 bases, with 17 bases sitting between them. CDR3 sequence (DNA): TGTGCCAGCAGGGCGGTGGGCGGGACAAACAATGAGCAGTTCTTC. Its translation is CASRAVGGTNNEQFF.

This chain joins TRBV10-3 and TRBJ2-1, with D perhaps given as TRBD1 or TRBD2 (5 bases each). V was shortened by 3 bases and J by 7 bases, with 16 bases between the two germline ends. Germline V gene lookup returns CDR1 ENHRY and CDR2 SYGVKD. The CDR3 totals 15 residues. In nucleotides, the CDR3 is TGTGCCATCAGTGACTCCAAGGGTGGGGGAAATGAGCAGTTCTTC. Residues: CAISDSKGGGNEQFF.

The gene calls are TRBV21-1 and TRBJ2-3; TRBD1, the D gene given by the table, was not confirmed from the DNA. TRBV21-1 counts as a pseudogene. The CDR3 runs 20 residues. As DNA, the CDR3 is TGTGCCAGCAGCACTCACCTACTAAACAGGGGAAGTTTCGAGGCAGATACGCAGTATTTT. This sequence encodes CASSTHLLNRGSFEADTQYF.

This rearrangement joins TRBV6-1 to TRBJ2-1, with D hard to call. The germline gives CDR1 MNHNS, CDR2 SASEGT. Trimming took 4 bases from V and 5 from J, leaving 15 bases between them. This CDR3 comprises 15 residues. The CDR3 region has the DNA TGTGCCAGCAGTGGCCGGCTAAACAATCACAATGAGCAGTTCTTC. This encodes CASSGRLNNHNEQFF.

This clonotype turned up a few times. V is TRBV28 and J is TRBJ2-3; D is uncertain. Per the germline V gene, CDR1 is MDHEN and CDR2 is SYDVKM. V lost 7 bases and J 2 bases, leaving 16 bases between the germline ends. The CDR3 is 15 amino acids. The CDR3 region is CASNRGGSYTDTQYF. CDR3 DNA: TGTGCCAGCAACAGAGGCGGATCTTACACAGATACGCAGTATTTT.

The rearrangement links TRBV15 to TRBJ1-4; D uncertain. CDR1 is LNHNV, CDR2 YYDKDF, per germline (reference sequence). The CDR3 consists of 15 residues. The ends were cut back, 5 bases at V and 4 bases at J, with 14 bases in the middle. The CDR3 region is CATSGYGELNEKLFF. The CDR3 coding sequence is TGTGCCACCAGCGGCTACGGGGAGCTTAATGAAAAACTGTTTTTT.

This clonotype was detected only a few times. This chain connects TRBV11-3 to TRBJ2-5, with 7 bases matching TRBD1. CDR3 length: 13 amino acids. Germline trimming cut 2 bases from V and 6 bases from J; bases unmatched to any gene: 3. Germline-derived CDR1 and CDR2 are SGHNT and YENEEA. The CDR3 region is CASSLRQGQTQYF. CDR3 bases: TGTGCCAGCAGCTTAAGACAGGGCCAGACCCAGTACTTC.

This clonotype was recorded a few times. The chain joins TRBV5-1 to TRBJ2-7; 7 bases line up with TRBD2. Germline assignment: CDR1 SGHRS and CDR2 YFSETQ. V lost 3 bases and J lost 3; bases outside the gene matches: 12. The CDR3 spans 16 residues. The CDR3 protein is CASSSGGTTPGYEQYF. CDR3 coding DNA: TGCGCCAGCAGCTCCGGAGGGACTACACCGGGCTACGAGCAGTACTTC.

This clonotype was seen a single time. This rearrangement joins TRBV6-2 or TRBV6-3 to TRBJ2-7, with 10 nucleotides matching TRBD2. Germline lookup yields CDR1 MNHEY and CDR2 SVGEGT. After removal of 2 bases from V and 4 bases from J, the junction contained 8 bases not matched to a gene. There are 16 residues in the CDR3. In DNA, the CDR3 is TGTGCCAGCAGTTACGAGCGAGCGGGAGGGGGATACGAGCAGTACTTC. Protein sequence: CASSYERAGGGYEQYF.

The chain uses TRBV4-3 and TRBJ2-5; D may correspond to TRBD1 or TRBD2 (6 bases each). The CDR3 spans 16 residues. The germline gives CDR1 LGHNA, CDR2 YSLEER. The V and J ends lost 0 bases and 5 bases respectively, with 16 bases between them. This chain's CDR3 is CASSQEWTTGYETQYF. Written as DNA, the CDR3 is TGCGCCAGCAGCCAAGAATGGACTACAGGGTACGAGACCCAGTACTTC.

The gene calls are TRBV7-9 and TRBJ2-1; D gene ambiguous. The CDR3 has 14 amino acids. CDR1 is SEHNR, CDR2 FQNEAQ, per germline (reference sequence). V lost 1 base, J lost 10 bases, and 14 bases lay in between. CDR3 coding DNA: TGTGCCAGCAGCTTAGGTCCCCTACGCTACGAGCAGTTCTTC. It encodes CASSLGPLRYEQFF.

The chain recombines TRBV4-2 with TRBJ2-5; D is possibly TRBD1 (5 bases). The CDR3 totals 15 residues. From germline, CDR1 is LGHNA and CDR2 YNFKEQ. The V and J ends lost 1 base and 0 bases respectively, with 9 bases between them. The CDR3 loop reads CASSQGPDNQETQYF. DNA of the CDR3: TGTGCCAGCAGCCAAGGGCCGGACAACCAAGAGACCCAGTACTTC.

For this clonotype: One junction end does not reproduce the germline sequence, and a read error may be involved. The rearrangement links TRBV12-3 or TRBV12-4 to TRBJ1-5; tentative D call: TRBD1 (5 bases). CDR3 length equals 13 residues. The CDR3 nucleotides read TGTGCCGGCAGCGGGGGGGGCAATCAGCCCCAGCATTTT. Its translation: CAGSGGGNQPQHF.

The chain links TRBV29-1 to TRBJ2-7; D call uncertain. The CDR3 sequence is 13 residues long. Germline V gene sequence: CDR1 SQVTM, CDR2 ANQGSEA. V was cut by 2 bases and J by 2 bases, with 10 bases left in between. CDR3 amino acids: CSVEHSITYEQYF. The CDR3 nucleotides read TGCAGCGTTGAACACAGTATTACCTACGAGCAGTACTTC.

The V and J genes are TRBV4-1 and TRBJ2-7; no reliable D call. The CDR3 consists of 13 residues. Trimming took 0 bases from V and 2 from J, leaving 5 bases between them. CDR1 is MGHRA and CDR2 is YSYEKL in the germline V gene. This CDR3 is CASSQEVTYEQYF. CDR3 DNA: TGCGCCAGCAGCCAAGAGGTGACCTACGAGCAGTACTTC.

The gene calls are TRBV12-3 or TRBV12-4 and TRBJ2-7, with D perhaps being TRBD1 or TRBD2 (5 bases each). This CDR3 region has 12 residues. V was cut by 5 bases and J by 12 bases, with 17 bases left in between. CDR3 in DNA: TGTGCCAGCAGTCAACGTGTCTCCGGGACGTACTTC. Its protein product is CASSQRVSGTYF.

V and J are TRBV12-3 or TRBV12-4 and TRBJ2-3, with TRBD2 matching 8 bases. The V segment lost 6 bases and the J segment 4 bases; nucleotides outside the gene matches: 6. The CDR3 contains 14 residues. The CDR3: CASSVSGAPDTQYF. DNA for the CDR3: TGTGCCAGCAGCGTTAGCGGGGCCCCAGATACGCAGTATTTT.